These T cell receptor beta chains were read from a single sample in a study of blood T cell repertoires in COVID-19. Using immunoSEQ multiplex PCR, the repertoire was profiled, and TCRdb retains in-frame clones only, with some absent. The table includes 40,000 to 50,000 clones, 81% detected once. What was sequenced was peripheral blood. These receptors were obtained from a man aged 35-49 years with active or convalescent COVID-19. CDR3s include the opening cysteine and the closing phenylalanine or tryptophan. A D gene is named only where the DNA matches it firmly.

J: TRBJ2-2
V: TRBV7-8
D: TRBD1
CDR3: CASHQQGAFGTGELFF

J: TRBJ1-2
V: TRBV11-2
D: TRBD1
CDR3: CASSLVQGAGYGYTF

J: TRBJ2-5
V: TRBV5-1
D: .
CDR3: CASSLDGREQETQYF

J: TRBJ2-7
V: TRBV13
D: .
CDR3: CASSFRYYEQYF

J: TRBJ2-2
V: TRBV9
D: .
CDR3: CASSVLGGPNTGELFF

J: TRBJ2-3
V: TRBV19
D: TRBD1
CDR3: CASSRTGGTDTQYF

J: TRBJ2-7
V: TRBV19
D: TRBD2
CDR3: CASSIASGDEQYF

J: TRBJ1-1
V: TRBV30
D: .
CDR3: CAWSAGRTEAFF

J: TRBJ2-2
V: TRBV28
D: .
CDR3: CASRRSGGNTGELFF

J: TRBJ1-1
V: TRBV4-2
D: .
CDR3: CASSPRLRNTEAFF

J: TRBJ2-1
V: TRBV7-8
D: .
CDR3: CASSETNEQFF

J: TRBJ1-5
V: TRBV28
D: .
CDR3: CASSPQGGNQPQHF

J: TRBJ1-3
V: TRBV30
D: TRBD1
CDR3: CAVDRAAGNTIYF

J: TRBJ1-2
V: TRBV3-1/TRBV3-2
D: .
CDR3: CASSQGGLTGNGYTF

J: TRBJ1-2
V: TRBV14
D: .
CDR3: CASSLDTDYGYTF

J: TRBJ2-5
V: TRBV29-1
D: .
CDR3: CSVAGLQETQYF

J: TRBJ2-6
V: TRBV5-5
D: .
CDR3: CASSLPLSGANVLTF

J: TRBJ2-7
V: TRBV4-2
D: .
CDR3: CASSHVTPSYEQYF

J: TRBJ1-3
V: TRBV5-1
D: TRBD1
CDR3: CASSTGTVGNTIYF

J: TRBJ1-2
V: TRBV9
D: TRBD1
CDR3: CASSVEGTGGGYTF

J: TRBJ1-2
V: TRBV5-6
D: .
CDR3: CASAYFTTGLDGYTF

J: TRBJ2-3
V: TRBV14
D: TRBD2
CDR3: CASSHNSPGGLPDTQYF

J: TRBJ1-5
V: TRBV2
D: .
CDR3: CASIQEVNQPQHF

J: TRBJ1-2
V: TRBV25-1
D: .
CDR3: CATGRGGYGYTF

J: TRBJ1-5
V: TRBV4-1
D: .
CDR3: CASSQDYRVQPQHF

J: TRBJ1-1
V: TRBV25-1
D: .
CDR3: CASRAGHLAFF

J: TRBJ1-2
V: TRBV19
D: .
CDR3: CASSISRGSNYGYTF

J: TRBJ2-3
V: TRBV13
D: TRBD1
CDR3: CASSIGQGGTDTQYF

J: TRBJ1-4
V: TRBV3-1/TRBV3-2
D: .
CDR3: CASRLGSTNEKLFF

J: TRBJ2-3
V: TRBV6-4
D: TRBD2
CDR3: CASSDLAGVGTDTQYF

J: TRBJ1-2
V: TRBV11-2
D: .
CDR3: CASSREGDGYTF

J: TRBJ2-1
V: TRBV7-2
D: TRBD2
CDR3: CASSPLRTSTNEQFF

J: TRBJ1-3
V: TRBV27
D: .
CDR3: CASSSTLGTGLNTIYF

J: TRBJ2-7
V: TRBV7-9
D: TRBD2
CDR3: CASSLSGTSSYEQYF

J: TRBJ1-1
V: TRBV19
D: TRBD1
CDR3: CASSIDSGDRAFF

J: TRBJ1-1
V: TRBV19
D: TRBD1
CDR3: CASRGTGLTRKEAFF

J: TRBJ1-2
V: TRBV5-1
D: TRBD1
CDR3: CASSLGRGRGGYTF

J: TRBJ1-2
V: TRBV30
D: .
CDR3: CAWSQGFYGYTF

J: TRBJ1-4
V: TRBV2
D: .
CDR3: CASSASRVGEKLFF

J: TRBJ2-7
V: TRBV27
D: TRBD2
CDR3: CASSLGSGPYEQYF

J: TRBJ1-1
V: TRBV3-1/TRBV3-2
D: .
CDR3: CASSQDLAGVTEAFF

J: TRBJ1-5
V: TRBV11-2
D: .
CDR3: CASSLSREVQPQHF

J: TRBJ2-7
V: TRBV27
D: .
CDR3: CASSFYQDYYEQYF

J: TRBJ2-2
V: TRBV7-2
D: .
CDR3: CASSSQGTGELFF

J: TRBJ2-2
V: TRBV10-3
D: .
CDR3: CAISESAWGAGELFF